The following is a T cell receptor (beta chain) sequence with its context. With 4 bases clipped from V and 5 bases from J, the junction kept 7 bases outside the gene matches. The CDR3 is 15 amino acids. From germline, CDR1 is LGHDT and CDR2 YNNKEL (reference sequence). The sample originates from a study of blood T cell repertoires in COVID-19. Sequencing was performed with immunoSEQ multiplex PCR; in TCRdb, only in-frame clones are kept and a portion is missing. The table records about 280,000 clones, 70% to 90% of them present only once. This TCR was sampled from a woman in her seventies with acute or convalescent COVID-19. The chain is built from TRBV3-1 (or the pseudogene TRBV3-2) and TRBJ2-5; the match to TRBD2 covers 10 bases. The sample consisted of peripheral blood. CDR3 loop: CASSPQRGGMETQYF. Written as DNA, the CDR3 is TGTGCCAGCAGCCCCCAGCGGGGGGGTATGGAGACCCAGTACTTC.